The clone carrying this TCR beta chain has just a few counts. The antigen remains unidentified. The data are from a study of cytotoxic CD8 clonotypes in ibrutinib-treated CLL. Study-level findings and limits: Collection times varied between progressing and sustained-remission patients. Clonality correlated strongly with circulating CD8+ T cells and exceeded age-matched healthy donors at baseline.

Some clones are missing from TCRdb's copy, which holds only in-frame ones; the method was immunoSEQ multiplex PCR. Of approximately 160,000 clones in the sample, about 88% were seen once. The CDR3 sequence is 18 residues long. The germline gives CDR1 SGHTA, CDR2 FQGTGA. V dropped 0 bases and J dropped 7; count of bases not matched to a gene: 11. The sequence derives from a human donor with chronic lymphocytic leukemia. The source material was PBMCs, sampled at disease progression, from a patient treated with ibrutinib. The rearrangement joins TRBV7-3 to TRBJ2-2; 10 bases line up with TRBD2. In nucleotides, the CDR3 is TGTGCCAGCAGCTTAACGCCTAGCGGGAGTCGGGGTCTCGGGGAGCTGTTTTTT. It codes for CASSLTPSGSRGLGELFF.